The T cell receptor (beta chain) under discussion was sequenced for a study of blood T cell repertoires in COVID-19. As for the study in general: T cells, B-cell-depleted T cells, or PBMCs provided the cDNA or gDNA that served as material.

Cohort 3 recovered donors had two negative PCRs, clearance, or symptom resolution. The assay was immunoSEQ multiplex PCR, and TCRdb's table has in-frame clones only and misses some. In the table there are around 390,000 clones, more than 75% of which are singletons. CDR1 and CDR2 from the germline V gene are SGDLS and YYNGEE. V was clipped by 4 bases and J by 6 bases; unmatched bases: 7. This CDR3 spans 15 amino acids. The chain uses TRBV9 and TRBJ1-3; 10 bases map to TRBD1. This sequence originates from a woman aged 50 to 60 who had recovered from COVID-19. Sequenced material: PBMCs or T cells enriched from blood (not recorded which). This CDR3 reads CASSSRQGALNTIYF. CDR3 DNA sequence: TGTGCCAGCAGCTCCCGACAGGGGGCTTTAAACACCATATATTTT.